The 3 T cell receptor beta chains listed next were all sequenced from one sample in a study of Graves' ophthalmopathy and Graves' hyperthyroidism. Amplification targeted the TCR beta CDR3 regions, with RNA transcripts as the source material. HTBI primers were used in a first-round RT-PCR, which preceded a second-round multiplex PCR. TCRdb analysed the multiplex PCR reads with MiXCR anew, one entry per CDR3 protein. The sample holds 660,000 or so distinct CDR3 sequences, about 41% seen once. Input material: peripheral blood. Receptors were obtained from an adult man with Graves' ophthalmopathy.

V is TRBV25-1 and J is TRBJ1-3; TRBD1 is a possible D gene (5 bases). V shed 5 bases and J shed 1 base, with 12 bases lying between them. Germline lookup yields CDR1 MGHDK and CDR2 SYGVNS. The CDR3 length is 15 residues. CDR3: CASSLWGKSGNTIYF. The CDR3 region has the DNA TGTGCCAGCAGTTTATGGGGGAAATCTGGAAACACCATATATTTT.

As to this clonotype: A junction boundary mismatches the germline segment, possibly from a read error. V gene TRBV10-3 combines with J gene TRBJ2-5; tentative D call: TRBD1 (5 bases). CDR1 ENHRY and CDR2 SYGVKD come from the germline V gene. This CDR3 has 14 residues. The CDR3 region has the DNA TGTGCCAGCAGTTACCCCAGGGCCGGGGAGACCCAGTACTTC. Encoded protein: CASSYPRAGETQYF.

This clonotype showed up many times. The chain combines TRBV10-3 with TRBJ2-5; D is undetermined. This CDR3 comprises 16 residues. CDR1 is ENHRY and CDR2 is SYGVKD in the germline V gene. V shed 8 bases and J shed 2 bases, with 21 bases lying between them. CDR3 sequence reads: CAISPSESGGQETQYF. CDR3 bases: TGTGCCATCTCCCCGAGTGAGTCAGGTGGACAAGAGACCCAGTACTTC.